This T cell receptor (beta chain) was profiled in a study of human T cells and chemical hapten exposure. TCRdb redid the calling of the RACE reads with MiXCR, one entry per CDR3 protein. This sample has over 75,000 distinct CDR3 sequences, with about 7.5% found just once. This clonotype showed up many times. Trimming cost V 5 bases and J 0 bases, with 15 bases left between them. Germline-derived CDR1 and CDR2 are SGHAT and FQNNGV. There are 16 residues in the CDR3. Time point described: patch test 1, 2 weeks after DPC sensitization. Treatment defined: therapeutic diphenylcyclopropenone sensitization with weekly scalp DPC.

Sequenced here: whole blood, sampled in connection with sensitization to the hapten diphenylcyclopropenone (DPC). J is TRBJ2-3 and V is TRBV11-2, with a tentative D call TRBD1 (5 bases). The source of this sequence is a woman aged 25 to 39 with alopecia areata. Some clones in this sample may be carry-over from other donors' samples. CDR3 loop: CASSPLRAASTDTQYF. In nucleotides, the CDR3 is TGTGCCAGCAGCCCCCTCAGGGCAGCTAGCACAGATACGCAGTATTTT.